The 30 T cell receptor beta chains in this list originate from one sample, sequenced in a study of Ad26.COV2.S vaccination and SARS-CoV-2 variants (dated by TCRdb to the early 2020s). What this sample's treatment or condition label stands for: about 20 received Ad26.COV2.S at low or high dose, single or two shots; about 5 received placebo; per-sample allocation not given. For vaccine and placebo recipients, repertoires were sequenced using samples collected on day 63 after the first injection. Library preparation used the immunoSEQ multiplex PCR assay. TCRdb carries this immuneACCESS record with in-frame sequences only. Its versions omit some clonotypes, under half of them owing to an unresolved V gene in the studies checked, with the rest unexplained. This sample comprises fewer than 400,000 clones, approximately 86% of them detected only once. Approximately 3.7% of the sample comes from the top ten.

The source was peripheral blood, collected in a trial of Ad26.COV2.S vaccine versus placebo. The receptors stem from a person aged 18 to 65 who received the Ad26.COV2.S COVID-19 vaccine or a placebo.

J is TRBJ1-5 and V is TRBV5-4; tentatively, D is TRBD1 (6 bases). Germline V gene lookup returns CDR1 SGHNT and CDR2 YYREEE (reference sequence). The CDR3 totals 14 residues. V lost 4 bases and J 4 bases, leaving 12 bases between the germline ends. This CDR3 reads CASSQQGNNQPQHF. The CDR3 DNA reads TGTGCCAGCAGCCAACAGGGAAATAATCAGCCCCAGCATTTT.

The CDR3 reads CASSQTSGGTGELFF. The CDR3 region has the DNA TGTGCCAGCAGTCAGACTAGCGGGGGCACCGGGGAGCTGTTTTTT. V and J are TRBV2 and TRBJ2-2, with 12 positions matching TRBD2. The length of the CDR3 is 15 residues. The junction had 2 bases not matched to a gene; V was cut back by 5 bases and J by 4 bases. Germline V CDR1 and CDR2: SNHLY, FYNNEI.

V and J are TRBV28 and TRBJ2-4, with TRBD1 matching over 11 bases. CDR1 is MDHEN, CDR2 SYDVKM, per germline. Losses at the gene ends were 3 bases for V and 7 bases for J; bases not matched to a gene: 2. The CDR3 loop spans 14 amino acids. The CDR3 reads CASSLGQGGNIQYF. In nucleotides, the CDR3 is TGTGCCAGCAGTTTGGGACAGGGGGGTAACATTCAGTACTTC.

V is TRBV9 and J is TRBJ2-5; 7 bases are a match to TRBD1. Looked up from germline, CDR1 is SGDLS and CDR2 is YYNGEE. This CDR3 is 15 amino acids long. Trimming took 2 bases from V and 1 from J; bases not matched to a gene: 5. This chain's CDR3 is CASSVGRGFQETQYF. The CDR3, as DNA: TGTGCCAGCAGCGTGGGCAGGGGGTTCCAAGAGACCCAGTACTTC.

The chain links TRBV4-3 to TRBJ1-3, with D hard to call. V was clipped by 1 base and J by 3 bases, with 19 bases between them. The CDR3 covers 18 residues. Germline-derived CDR1 and CDR2 are LGHNA and YSLEER. CDR3 protein: CASSQVLTRGLGGNTIYF. Written as DNA, the CDR3 is TGCGCCAGCAGCCAAGTCCTTACAAGAGGGCTAGGTGGAAACACCATATATTTT.

The gene calls are TRBV9 and TRBJ1-2; D is perhaps TRBD1 (5 bases). The germline V and J ends were trimmed by 6 bases and 4 bases, with 16 bases remaining between them. Looked up from germline, CDR1 is SGDLS and CDR2 is YYNGEE. CDR3 length: 14 residues. The CDR3 DNA reads TGTGCCAGCACCGAAATGGGAGGGGCCTATGGCTACACCTTC. The encoded protein is CASTEMGGAYGYTF.

This clone is a singleton in its sample. J is TRBJ1-2 and V is TRBV11-2, with D perhaps TRBD1 (6 bases). The germline gives CDR1 SGHAT, CDR2 FQNNGV. This CDR3 comprises 13 residues. The germline V and J ends were trimmed by 8 bases and 6 bases, with 16 bases remaining between them. For the CDR3, the DNA is TGTGCCAGCGAAACTACAGGGCAAAATGGCTACACCTTC. Translation: CASETTGQNGYTF.

The gene calls are TRBV5-4 and TRBJ2-2; 8 bases fit TRBD1. After removal of 1 base from V and 5 bases from J, the junction contained 7 bases not matched to a gene. The V gene's germline CDR1 is SGHNT and CDR2 YYREEE (reference sequence). This CDR3 spans 16 amino acids. CDR3 DNA: TGTGCCAGCAGCTTGAGGTCAGGGGGCGGAACCGGGGAGCTGTTTTTT. It encodes CASSLRSGGGTGELFF.

The chain joins TRBV4-1 to TRBJ1-1; TRBD1 aligns across 8 bases. V gave up 4 bases and J gave up 1 base; unmatched junction bases: 8. Germline V gives CDR1 MGHRA, CDR2 YSYEKL. CDR3 length: 16 amino acids. CDR3 protein: CASSPRQGSENTEAFF. The CDR3 nucleotides read TGCGCCAGCAGCCCTCGACAGGGGAGCGAGAACACTGAAGCTTTCTTT.

The chain links TRBV7-8 to TRBJ2-5, with D possibly matching TRBD1 (6 bases). Germline V gene lookup returns CDR1 SGHVS and CDR2 FQNEAQ. The CDR3 runs to 16 residues. V shed 0 bases and J shed 5 bases, with 16 bases lying between them. The CDR3 DNA is TGTGCCAGCAGCTTAGCGGTTCCCGGGACACCCGAGACCCAGTACTTC. Its protein is CASSLAVPGTPETQYF. The variable domain in full, completed from reference TRBV7-8 and TRBJ2-5, reads GAGVSQSPRYKVAKRGQDVALRCDPISGHVSLFWYQQALGQGPEFLTYFQNEAQLDKSGLPSDRFFAERPEGSVSTLKIQRTQQEDSAVYLCASSLAVPGTPETQYFGPGTRLLVL.

V gene TRBV2 combines with J gene TRBJ2-1; TRBD2 aligns across 13 bases. Germline-derived CDR1 and CDR2 are SNHLY and FYNNEI. V was pared by 8 bases and J by 4 bases, with 2 bases of the junction left unmatched. The length of the CDR3 is 14 residues. The CDR3 sequence is CASWTSGGYNEQFF. CDR3 bases: TGTGCCAGCTGGACTAGCGGGGGTTACAATGAGCAGTTCTTC.

The rearrangement joins TRBV2 to TRBJ1-3; 7 positions agree with TRBD1. The CDR3 extends over 14 amino acids. The germline V gene encodes CDR1 SNHLY and CDR2 FYNNEI. The ends lost 5 bases at V and 4 bases at J; junction bases unmatched: 5. CDR3 protein: CASSNRQGGNTIYF. The CDR3 nucleotides are TGTGCCAGCAGTAACCGACAGGGAGGAAACACCATATATTTT.

This chain links TRBV11-2 with TRBJ2-7; 11 bases agree with TRBD2. CDR1 and CDR2 (germline): SGHAT, FQNNGV. The CDR3 has 15 amino acids. V trimming: 5 bases; J trimming: 5 bases; junction bases outside the gene matches: 8. The CDR3 is CASSPPSGGRNEQYF. As DNA, the CDR3 is TGTGCCAGCAGCCCCCCTAGCGGGGGGAGGAACGAGCAGTACTTC. Using reference TRBV11-2 and TRBJ2-7 for the parts outside the CDR3, the full variable domain is EAGVAQSPRYKIIEKRQSVAFWCNPISGHATLYWYQQILGQGPKLLIQFQNNGVVDDSQLPKDRFSAERLKGVDSTLKIQPAKLEDSAVYLCASSPPSGGRNEQYFGPGTRLTVT.

The rearrangement uses TRBV19 and TRBJ1-2, with D tentatively TRBD1 (5 bases). Per germline, CDR1 LNHDA and CDR2 SQIVND (reference sequence). Trimming took off 5 bases at V and 3 bases at J, with 7 bases between the two ends. The CDR3 is 12 residues long. CDR3 sequence (DNA): TGTGCCAGTAGTGACAGCTACTATGGCTACACCTTC. This encodes CASSDSYYGYTF. Full variable domain (missing parts from reference TRBV19 and TRBJ1-2): DGGITQSPKYLFRKEGQNVTLSCEQNLNHDAMYWYRQDPGQGLRLIYYSQIVNDFQKGDIAEGYSVSREKKESFPLTVTSAQKNPTAFYLCASSDSYYGYTFGSGTRLTVV.

J is TRBJ2-1 and V is TRBV7-6, with 9 bases lining up with TRBD2. CDR1 is SGHVS and CDR2 is FNYEAQ in the germline V gene. The CDR3 extends over 15 amino acids. The V and J ends lost 0 bases and 4 bases, in that order; junction bases with no gene match: 1. CDR3 loop: CASSLAGLAYNEQFF. The CDR3 DNA reads as TGTGCCAGCAGCTTAGCAGGACTAGCGTACAATGAGCAGTTCTTC.

This clone was found a few times. This chain joins TRBV15 and TRBJ1-2; tentatively, D is TRBD1 (5 bases). The CDR3 totals 14 residues. Trimming removed 0 bases at V and 8 bases at J, with 13 bases between. CDR1 LNHNV and CDR2 YYDKDF come from the germline V gene (reference sequence). CDR3 amino acids: CATSREGGEVGYTF. The CDR3 DNA is TGTGCCACCAGCAGAGAGGGGGGAGAGGTCGGCTACACCTTC.

J is TRBJ1-5 and V is TRBV6-1; no reliable D call. The CDR3 totals 14 residues. Germline assignment: CDR1 MNHNS and CDR2 SASEGT. The V end lost 3 bases, the J end lost 2 bases, and 8 bases lay between the germline ends. The CDR3 is CASSDQPGNQPQHF. CDR3 DNA sequence: TGTGCCAGCAGTGACCAACCGGGCAATCAGCCCCAGCATTTT.

The CDR3 region is CASSQTSGGTDTQYF. CDR3 DNA sequence: TGCGCCAGCAGCCAAACTAGCGGGGGCACAGATACGCAGTATTTT. The rearrangement uses TRBV4-3 and TRBJ2-3; 10 nucleotides agree with TRBD2. The germline V gene encodes CDR1 LGHNA and CDR2 YSLEER. CDR3 length: 15 residues. The V segment lost 2 bases and the J segment 1 base; nucleotides outside the gene matches: 0.

The rearrangement uses TRBV28 and TRBJ1-1; D is undetermined. The CDR3 loop spans 11 amino acids. The germline V and J ends were trimmed by 2 bases and 7 bases, with 5 bases remaining between them. Germline lookup yields CDR1 MDHEN and CDR2 SYDVKM. In DNA, the CDR3 is TGTGCCAGCAGTTTAGCTAGTGAAGCTTTCTTT. This encodes CASSLASEAFF. The whole variable domain, remainder taken from reference TRBV28 and TRBJ1-1, is DVKVTQSSRYLVKRTGEKVFLECVQDMDHENMFWYRQDPGLGLRLIYFSYDVKMKEKGDIPEGYSVSREKKERFSLILESASTNQTSMYLCASSLASEAFFGQGTRLTVV.

V is TRBV13 and J is TRBJ2-1, with 9 bases that match TRBD1. The V segment lost 4 bases and the J segment 7 bases; nucleotides outside the gene matches: 11. The CDR3 length is 16 residues. The germline gives CDR1 PRHDT, CDR2 FYEKMQ (reference sequence). CDR3 in amino acids: CASSSNRGLVRNEQFF. The CDR3 DNA is TGTGCCAGCAGCTCCAACAGGGGGCTTGTGCGAAATGAGCAGTTCTTC.

J is TRBJ2-4 and V is TRBV25-1; 8 bases map to TRBD2. The CDR3 spans 14 residues. Trimming cost V 4 bases and J 8 bases; bases outside gene matches: 7. Germline V gene sequence: CDR1 MGHDK, CDR2 SYGVNS. In DNA, the CDR3 is TGTGCCAGCAGTGCGGAGCGGGGGAGGGACATTCAGTACTTC. Amino acids: CASSAERGRDIQYF.

The J gene is TRBJ1-5, the V gene TRBV6-2 or TRBV6-3; D ambiguous. CDR1 and CDR2 from the germline V gene are MNHEY and SVGEGT. The CDR3 extends over 13 amino acids. V shed 5 bases and J shed 3 bases, with 8 bases lying between them. The CDR3 nucleotides are TGTGCCAGCAGTGCGTCAGACAATCAGCCCCAGCATTTT. It encodes CASSASDNQPQHF.

The chain is built from TRBV11-3 and TRBJ2-6; 8 nucleotides line up with TRBD1. The CDR3 covers 16 residues. In germline, CDR1 is SGHNT, CDR2 YENEEA. The ends lost 2 bases at V and 2 bases at J; junction bases unmatched: 2. CDR3 bases: TGTGCCAGCAGCTTACCCAGGGGGCCTGGGGCCAACGTCCTGACTTTC. Residues: CASSLPRGPGANVLTF.

The chain carries TRBV4-1 and TRBJ1-3, with no clear D. The CDR3 is 14 amino acids. The germline V gene encodes CDR1 MGHRA and CDR2 YSYEKL. With 2 bases removed from V and 4 bases from J, the gap between germline ends came to 9 bases. Written as DNA, the CDR3 is TGCGCCAGCAGCCAACCCTTGGGAGGAAACACCATATATTTT. Protein sequence: CASSQPLGGNTIYF.

This clone was detected once. The genes are TRBV2 and TRBJ2-3; D may be TRBD1 (6 bases). The V and J ends lost 4 bases and 0 bases respectively, with 17 bases between them. CDR3 length: 17 amino acids. CDR1 SNHLY and CDR2 FYNNEI come from the germline V gene. The CDR3 loop reads CASSGMTGLGSTDTQYF. The CDR3 DNA follows: TGTGCCAGCAGTGGAATGACAGGTCTCGGTAGCACAGATACGCAGTATTTT. Looking up the rest from reference TRBV2 and TRBJ2-3 gives the full variable domain: EPEVTQTPSHQVTQMGQEVILRCVPISNHLYFYWYRQILGQKVEFLVSFYNNEISEKSEIFDDQFSVERPDGSNFTLKIRSTKLEDSAMYFCASSGMTGLGSTDTQYFGPGTRLTVL.

In DNA, the CDR3 is TGCGCCAGCAGCTTGGGAGGGGATCCCAGAAACGTCCTGACTTTC. Encoded protein: CASSLGGDPRNVLTF. This chain joins TRBV5-1 and TRBJ2-6; the D call may be TRBD1 or TRBD2 (5 bases each). Trimming took off 0 bases at V and 10 bases at J, with 14 bases between the two ends. CDR3 length: 15 residues. CDR1 is SGHRS, CDR2 YFSETQ, per germline.

This rearrangement joins TRBV13 to TRBJ2-7, with D uncertain. The CDR3 loop spans 14 amino acids. Germline CDR1 and CDR2: PRHDT and FYEKMQ (reference sequence). The germline V and J ends were trimmed by 3 bases and 6 bases, with 15 bases remaining between them. The CDR3 sequence: CASSFSEQYGEQYF. CDR3 sequence (DNA): TGTGCCAGCAGCTTCTCTGAACAGTACGGCGAGCAGTACTTC. Combining the CDR3 with reference TRBV13 and TRBJ2-7 gives the whole variable domain AAGVIQSPRHLIKEKRETATLKCYPIPRHDTVYWYQQGPGQDPQFLISFYEKMQSDKGSIPDRFSAQQFSDYHSELNMSSLELGDSALYFCASSFSEQYGEQYFGPGTRLTVT.

The chain joins TRBV19 to TRBJ1-3, with D maybe TRBD1 (5 bases). Deletions cut 8 bases from V and 0 bases from J, with 14 bases between. The CDR3 sequence is 15 residues long. CDR1 and CDR2 from the germline V gene are LNHDA and SQIVND (reference sequence). The CDR3, as DNA: TGTGCCAGTGATGACAGTTGGGGCTCTGGAAACACCATATATTTT. As protein: CASDDSWGSGNTIYF.

This rearrangement joins TRBV12-3 or TRBV12-4 to TRBJ1-5, with D possibly TRBD1 on 5 matching bases. The CDR3 extends over 13 amino acids. V lost 2 bases and J lost 4, with 6 bases in between. The CDR3 bases are TGTGCCAGCAGTTTATACAGGAATCAGCCCCAGCATTTT. Encoded protein: CASSLYRNQPQHF.

This chain uses TRBV13 with TRBJ1-1; D uncertain. Germline assignment: CDR1 PRHDT and CDR2 FYEKMQ (reference sequence). V was shortened by 1 base and J by 2 bases, with 8 bases between the two germline ends. The CDR3 runs to 14 residues. CDR3 residues: CASSLVTGNTEAFF. DNA of the CDR3: TGTGCCAGCAGCTTAGTGACGGGAAACACTGAAGCTTTCTTT.